One sample yielded the 25 T cell receptor beta chains listed below, sequenced in a study of cytomegalovirus exposure and HLA in healthy donors. A multiplex PCR was run with 60 Vbeta primers and 13 Jbeta primers. Sequenced by immunoSEQ multiplex PCR; TCRdb stores in-frame clones only, minus some. The sample holds about 130,000 clones; 75% to 85% are singletons and the top ten take 7.5% to 9.5%. Sample: PBMCs. These receptors all stem from a man in his thirties or forties in good health and CMV-seropositive.

The chain links TRBV19 to TRBJ2-6; D is perhaps TRBD2 (6 bases). Germline lookup yields CDR1 LNHDA and CDR2 SQIVND (reference sequence). The germline V and J ends were trimmed by 9 bases and 0 bases, with 18 bases remaining between them. The CDR3 sequence is 17 residues long. The CDR3, as DNA: TGTGCCAGACGGCGGGGCAGTCCCATCTCTGGGGCCAACGTCCTGACTTTC. Its protein product is CARRRGSPISGANVLTF.

CDR3 bases: TGTGCCAGCACCACACAGGCCCCGTCCTCTGAGCAGTACTTC. This sequence encodes CASTTQAPSSEQYF. V gene TRBV2 combines with J gene TRBJ2-7; perhaps TRBD1 as D (5 bases). Trimming removed 7 bases from V and 7 bases from J, with 20 bases in between. CDR1 is SNHLY and CDR2 is FYNNEI in the germline V gene. The CDR3 sequence is 14 residues long.

The rearrangement joins TRBV12-5 to TRBJ2-2; TRBD2 matches at 16 bases. Germline values: CDR1 LGHNT, CDR2 FRNRAP. The CDR3 totals 16 residues. V trimming: 5 bases; J trimming: 6 bases; junction bases outside the gene matches: 3. As DNA, the CDR3 is TGTGCTAGTGGTCAGGGACTAGCGGGGGGGCCCGGGGAGCTGTTTTTT. It translates to CASGQGLAGGPGELFF.

This clone was picked up a small number of times. The V call is TRBV19, the J call TRBJ1-1; D may be TRBD1 (5 bases). This CDR3 has 13 amino acids. CDR1 is LNHDA, CDR2 SQIVND, per germline (reference sequence). The V end was cut by 5 bases, the J end by 1 base, with 8 bases between. The chain's CDR3 is CASSSTANTEAFF. The CDR3 coding sequence is TGTGCCAGTAGTTCGACAGCGAACACTGAAGCTTTCTTT.

The chain employs TRBV12-5 and TRBJ2-5; D is possibly TRBD2 (6 bases). There are 14 residues in the CDR3. Germline V gene data show CDR1 as LGHNT and CDR2 as FRNRAP. V lost 5 bases, J lost 5 bases, and 15 bases lay in between. The CDR3 DNA is TGTGCTAGTGGTCCGATGGGGGGAGGCGAGACCCAGTACTTC. Protein: CASGPMGGGETQYF.

The rearrangement uses TRBV4-1 and TRBJ1-3; tentatively, D is TRBD1 (6 bases). Germline V gene lookup returns CDR1 MGHRA and CDR2 YSYEKL. CDR3 size: 17 residues. Trimming cost V 1 base and J 0 bases, with 13 bases left between them. In DNA form, the CDR3 reads TGCGCCAGCAGCCAAGCCGCAGGGGCGCCCTCTGGAAACACCATATATTTT. Protein sequence: CASSQAAGAPSGNTIYF.

This clone showed up just a few times. V is TRBV19 and J is TRBJ2-3; TRBD2 matches 8 bases. The V gene's germline CDR1 is LNHDA and CDR2 SQIVND (reference sequence). This CDR3 comprises 20 residues. V lost 6 bases, J lost 0 bases, and 20 bases stayed unmatched. The chain's CDR3 is CASSGEGSGGSHPSTDTQYF. Here the CDR3 DNA reads TGTGCCAGTAGCGGGGAGGGGAGCGGGGGATCCCACCCTAGCACAGATACGCAGTATTTT. The full variable domain, completed using reference TRBV19 and TRBJ2-3, is DGGITQSPKYLFRKEGQNVTLSCEQNLNHDAMYWYRQDPGQGLRLIYYSQIVNDFQKGDIAEGYSVSREKKESFPLTVTSAQKNPTAFYLCASSGEGSGGSHPSTDTQYFGPGTRLTVL.

This clone was recorded once. The chain carries TRBV19 and TRBJ2-7, with D tentatively TRBD1 (6 bases). With 4 bases removed from V and 0 bases from J, the gap between germline ends came to 10 bases. Germline values: CDR1 LNHDA, CDR2 SQIVND (reference sequence). CDR3 length: 14 residues. The CDR3 nucleotides are TGTGCCAGTAGTACCACAGGGAACTCCTACGAGCAGTACTTC. Residues: CASSTTGNSYEQYF.

The rearrangement uses TRBV18 and TRBJ1-1; D call uncertain. CDR3 length: 14 amino acids. Germline V gives CDR1 KGHSH, CDR2 LQKENI. Trimming took off 3 bases at V and 3 bases at J, with 11 bases between the two ends. The CDR3 coding sequence is TGTGCCAGCTCACCCTCGGGGTATGACACTGAAGCTTTCTTT. Translated: CASSPSGYDTEAFF.

The V gene is TRBV9, the J gene TRBJ1-1; no firm D call. Germline assignment: CDR1 SGDLS and CDR2 YYNGEE. This CDR3 is built from 12 residues. V was pared by 7 bases and J by 4 bases, with 11 bases between. CDR3 nucleotide sequence: TGTGCCAGCGGGAGGTTGGGCACTGAAGCTTTCTTT. Amino acids: CASGRLGTEAFF.

The chain uses TRBV6-1 and TRBJ2-5; 8 positions agree with TRBD2. The V and J ends lost 4 bases and 5 bases, in that order; junction bases with no gene match: 6. CDR1 and CDR2 (germline): MNHNS, SASEGT. The CDR3 contains 14 residues. The CDR3 protein is CASSGSGGWETQYF. As DNA, the CDR3 is TGTGCCAGCAGTGGATCGGGGGGGTGGGAGACCCAGTACTTC.

The V gene is TRBV6-5, the J gene TRBJ1-4; 9 nucleotides line up with TRBD1. CDR3 length equals 14 residues. CDR1 is MNHEY and CDR2 is SVGAGI in the germline V gene. V lost 5 bases and J lost 7; bases outside the gene matches: 5. For the CDR3, the DNA is TGTGCCAGCAGTCCGGGACAGGGTGGTGAAAAACTGTTTTTT. Its protein is CASSPGQGGEKLFF.

The V gene is TRBV6-1, the J gene TRBJ1-5, with D perhaps matching TRBD1 (5 bases). Between the trimmed V and J ends, which lost 6 bases and 3 bases, there was a span of 12 bases. Germline values: CDR1 MNHNS, CDR2 SASEGT. The CDR3 is 14 amino acids. The DNA of the CDR3 is TGTGCCAGCAGCAGGGAGGGGCCCAATCAGCCCCAGCATTTT. Translated, it gives CASSREGPNQPQHF.

CDR3 coding DNA: TGTGCCAGCTCACCTCTCTCACCGGGACAGCCAACGACCTCCTACGAGCAGTACTTC. It encodes CASSPLSPGQPTTSYEQYF. V gene TRBV18 combines with J gene TRBJ2-7, with TRBD1 matching over 7 bases. The CDR3 extends over 19 amino acids. V shed 3 bases, J shed 0 bases, and the junction held 17 bases outside the gene matches. Germline CDR1 is KGHSH and CDR2 is LQKENI.

This clone was counted a few times. Here the CDR3 DNA reads TGTGCCAGCAGCAACAGGGGGACCGAAAAACTGTTTTTT. Residues: CASSNRGTEKLFF. J is TRBJ1-4 and V is TRBV6-1; TRBD1 aligns across 8 bases. The trim removed 6 bases at V and 8 bases at J, leaving 5 bases unmatched. Per the germline V gene, CDR1 is MNHNS and CDR2 is SASEGT. This CDR3 is built from 13 residues.

The rearrangement joins TRBV19 to TRBJ2-1; 14 bases align to TRBD2. The V segment lost 9 bases and the J segment 6 bases; nucleotides outside the gene matches: 13. CDR3 length equals 17 residues. CDR1 is LNHDA, CDR2 SQIVND, per germline (reference sequence). This CDR3 reads CASLPGLAGAHPNEQFF. CDR3 in DNA: TGTGCCAGCCTCCCGGGACTAGCGGGGGCCCACCCCAATGAGCAGTTCTTC.

V and J are TRBV10-1 and TRBJ1-1, with D possibly TRBD1 on 5 matching bases. Germline values: CDR1 WNHNN, CDR2 SYGVQD (reference sequence). V lost 0 bases, J lost 1 base, and 9 bases lay in between. CDR3 length: 15 amino acids. Here the CDR3 reads CASSESWQGNTEAFF. The CDR3 nucleotides read TGCGCCAGCAGTGAGTCGTGGCAGGGGAACACTGAAGCTTTCTTT.

The V and J genes are TRBV5-6 and TRBJ1-6, with 7 bases fitting TRBD1. The CDR3 runs 17 residues. J was trimmed by 10 bases and V by 0 bases; bases with no gene match: 13. Germline assignment: CDR1 SGHDT and CDR2 YYEEEE. The CDR3 nucleotides read TGTGCCAGCAGCTTGGGTCGCGAGACAGGGTTCTTCTCACCCCTCCACTTT. As protein: CASSLGRETGFFSPLHF.

The CDR3 loop is CASSSQGAGTEAFF. CDR3 DNA sequence: TGTGCCAGCAGCTCCCAGGGGGCTGGCACTGAAGCTTTCTTT. The chain carries TRBV7-6 and TRBJ1-1; 8 bases line up with TRBD1. Trimming cost V 4 bases and J 4 bases; bases outside gene matches: 5. The CDR3 loop spans 14 amino acids. CDR1 and CDR2 from the germline V gene are SGHVS and FNYEAQ.

The chain uses TRBV7-3 and TRBJ2-7, with D possibly TRBD1 on 6 matching bases. This CDR3 contains 14 residues. The V end lost 5 bases, the J end lost 4 bases, and 15 bases lay between the germline ends. From germline, CDR1 is SGHTA and CDR2 FQGTGA. The CDR3 nucleotides are TGTGCCAGCAGCCTAAACGTACAGGGTTACGAGCAGTACTTC. The encoded protein is CASSLNVQGYEQYF.

The CDR3 DNA follows: TGCGCCAGCAGTGAGGCGGGTTACACCGGGGAGCTGTTTTTT. As protein: CASSEAGYTGELFF. The chain combines TRBV10-1 with TRBJ2-2; perhaps TRBD2 as D (5 bases). V lost 2 bases and J lost 3, with 7 bases in between. The CDR3 spans 14 residues. Germline V gene data show CDR1 as WNHNN and CDR2 as SYGVQD (reference sequence).

The chain has TRBV5-8 and TRBJ1-1; unclear D gene. This CDR3 comprises 11 residues. Trimming pared 8 bases from V and 5 bases from J, leaving 10 bases between. CDR1 is SGHTS, CDR2 YDEGEE, per germline. The CDR3 sequence is CASLVGTEAFF. CDR3 nucleotides: TGTGCCAGTTTGGTCGGGACTGAAGCTTTCTTT.

The chain employs TRBV5-1 and TRBJ1-1; D uncertain. V lost 0 bases and J 6 bases, leaving 6 bases between the germline ends. CDR1 and CDR2 (germline): SGHRS, YFSETQ. This CDR3 has 12 residues. The CDR3 coding sequence is TGCGCCAGCAGCTTGGGGAGGGCTGAAGCTTTCTTT. Translating gives CASSLGRAEAFF.

This chain uses TRBV5-1 with TRBJ2-7, with 10 nucleotides matching TRBD1. The CDR3 runs 14 residues. Losses at the gene ends were 3 bases for V and 7 bases for J; bases not matched to a gene: 7. Germline-derived CDR1 and CDR2 are SGHRS and YFSETQ. CDR3 residues: CASSSGQGVEEQYF. The CDR3 nucleotides read TGCGCCAGCAGCTCTGGACAGGGGGTTGAAGAGCAGTACTTC. Using reference TRBV5-1 and TRBJ2-7 for the parts outside the CDR3, the full variable domain is KAGVTQTPRYLIKTRGQQVTLSCSPISGHRSVSWYQQTPGQGLQFLFEYFSETQRNKGNFPGRFSGRQFSNSRSEMNVSTLELGDSALYLCASSSGQGVEEQYFGPGTRLTVT.

The chain couples TRBV6-6 to TRBJ1-4, with 7 bases matching TRBD1. The CDR3 length is 14 residues. Trimming removed 5 bases from V and 8 bases from J; junction bases left unmatched: 8. In germline, CDR1 is MNHNY, CDR2 SVGAGI (reference sequence). The CDR3 protein is CASSDRTGDEKLFF. The CDR3 nucleotides are TGTGCCAGCAGTGACCGGACAGGTGACGAAAAACTGTTTTTT.